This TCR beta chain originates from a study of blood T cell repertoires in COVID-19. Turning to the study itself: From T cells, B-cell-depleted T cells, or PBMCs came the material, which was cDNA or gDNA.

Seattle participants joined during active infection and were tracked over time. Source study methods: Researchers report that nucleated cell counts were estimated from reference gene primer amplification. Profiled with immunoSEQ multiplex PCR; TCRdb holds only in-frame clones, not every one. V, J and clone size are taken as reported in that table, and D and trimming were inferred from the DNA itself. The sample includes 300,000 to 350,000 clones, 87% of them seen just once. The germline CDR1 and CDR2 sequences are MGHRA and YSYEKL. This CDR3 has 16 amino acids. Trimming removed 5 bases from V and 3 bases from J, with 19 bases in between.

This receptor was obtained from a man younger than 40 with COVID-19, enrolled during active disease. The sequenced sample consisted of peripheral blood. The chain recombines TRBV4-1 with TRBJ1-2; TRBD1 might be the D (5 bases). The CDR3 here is CASSKPQGAGYYGYTF. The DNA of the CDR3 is TGCGCCAGCAGCAAACCTCAAGGGGCAGGGTACTATGGCTACACCTTC.